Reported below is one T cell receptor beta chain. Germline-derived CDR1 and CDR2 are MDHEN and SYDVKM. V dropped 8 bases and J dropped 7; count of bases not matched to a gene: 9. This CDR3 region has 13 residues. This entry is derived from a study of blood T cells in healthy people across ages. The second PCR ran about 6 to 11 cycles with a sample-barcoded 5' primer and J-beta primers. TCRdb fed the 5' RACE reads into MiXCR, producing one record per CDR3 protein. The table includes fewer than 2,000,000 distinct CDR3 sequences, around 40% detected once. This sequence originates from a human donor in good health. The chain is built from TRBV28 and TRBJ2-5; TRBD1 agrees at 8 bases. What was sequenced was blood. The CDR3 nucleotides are TGTGCCAGCGAATTCAGGGGGCCGAGGACCCAGTACTTC. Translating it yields CASEFRGPRTQYF. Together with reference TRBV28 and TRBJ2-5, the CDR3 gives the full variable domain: DVKVTQSSRYLVKRTGEKVFLECVQDMDHENMFWYRQDPGLGLRLIYFSYDVKMKEKGDIPEGYSVSREKKERFSLILESASTNQTSMYLCASEFRGPRTQYFGPGTRLLVL.